The 17 T cell receptor beta chains listed next were all sequenced from one sample in a study of blood T cell repertoires in COVID-19 (dated by TCRdb to between 2020 and 2021). Libraries were built with the immunoSEQ multiplex PCR assay. TCRdb mirrors the immuneACCESS table, restricted to in-frame sequences. Some clones are absent from its copies; in checked studies, under half trace to an unresolved V gene, and the reason for the others is unknown. Recorded for this sample are around 170,000 clones; approximately 85% of them occurred a single time. The ten largest account for over 7% of the sample. Sequencing input: PBMCs or T cells enriched from blood (not recorded which). The origin of the receptors is a woman under 40 who had recovered from COVID-19.

Here the CDR3 DNA reads TGTGCCAGCAGCTTAGATTGGCAGGGGGTGCGTGAGCAGTACTTC. It codes for CASSLDWQGVREQYF. This sequence joins TRBV11-2 and TRBJ2-7; TRBD1 agrees at 7 bases. V trimming: 0 bases; J trimming: 7 bases; junction bases outside the gene matches: 9. Germline-derived CDR1 and CDR2 are SGHAT and FQNNGV. This CDR3 comprises 15 residues.

V is TRBV29-1 and J is TRBJ2-2; D is possibly TRBD1 (5 bases). V gave up 5 bases and J gave up 3 bases, with 19 bases separating them. CDR3 size: 16 residues. The V gene's germline CDR1 is SQVTM and CDR2 ANQGSEA. The CDR3 sequence is CSVTEDTLGDTGELFF. CDR3 DNA: TGCAGCGTTACTGAGGACACCCTAGGAGACACCGGGGAGCTGTTTTTT.

The chain uses TRBV25-1 and TRBJ2-3; 8 bases map to TRBD1. The CDR3 is 17 residues long. Germline-derived CDR1 and CDR2 are MGHDK and SYGVNS. With V trimmed by 4 bases and J by 2 bases, 11 bases remained unmatched. The CDR3 DNA is TGTGCCAGCAGTGCGACACCGGGACAGGACACCACAGATACGCAGTATTTT. Translated: CASSATPGQDTTDTQYF.

This clone has just a few counts. J is TRBJ2-1 and V is TRBV7-8; D uncertain. Germline CDR1 SGHVS, CDR2 FQNEAQ. CDR3 length: 17 residues. The V and J ends lost 0 bases and 1 base respectively, with 13 bases between them. Written as DNA, the CDR3 is TGTGCCAGCAGCTTAGCGGTGGGCCCTTCATCCTACAATGAGCAGTTCTTC. Protein product: CASSLAVGPSSYNEQFF.

This chain links TRBV6-5 with TRBJ1-2, with D uncertain. V lost 2 bases to trimming and J lost 0 bases, with 13 bases between them. Germline CDR1 is MNHEY and CDR2 is SVGAGI. The CDR3 has 16 amino acids. DNA of the CDR3: TGTGCCAGCAGTTACCGCTACCAGGTTTCTAACTATGGCTACACCTTC. It codes for CASSYRYQVSNYGYTF.

This chain connects TRBV10-3 to TRBJ2-7; TRBD2 matches at 11 bases. This CDR3 region has 14 residues. Per germline, CDR1 ENHRY and CDR2 SYGVKD. Trimming took 6 bases from V and 5 from J; bases not matched to a gene: 6. DNA of the CDR3: TGTGCCATCAGCCTTAGCGGGAGGGCCGACGAGCAGTACTTC. Its protein is CAISLSGRADEQYF.

This chain joins TRBV25-1 and TRBJ2-1, with 8 positions matching TRBD2. Germline CDR1 MGHDK, CDR2 SYGVNS. This CDR3 comprises 12 residues. J was trimmed by 15 bases and V by 3 bases; bases with no gene match: 7. The CDR3 DNA reads TGTGCCAGCAGTGACGTTGGGACTAGTCGGTTCTTC. Residues: CASSDVGTSRFF.

J is TRBJ2-7 and V is TRBV5-6; the D gene is possibly TRBD2 (5 bases). CDR1 is SGHDT, CDR2 YYEEEE, per germline. This CDR3 is 14 amino acids long. V lost 1 base to trimming and J lost 4 bases, with 12 bases between them. CDR3 sequence: CASSLWGPGYEQYF. The CDR3 coding sequence is TGTGCCAGCAGCTTGTGGGGTCCGGGGTACGAGCAGTACTTC.

The V gene is TRBV6-6, the J gene TRBJ1-6; D uncertain. The CDR3 loop spans 15 amino acids. The germline V and J ends were trimmed by 2 bases and 5 bases, with 10 bases remaining between them. Germline V gives CDR1 MNHNY, CDR2 SVGAGI (reference sequence). CDR3 loop: CASSYVAGNNSPLHF. DNA of the CDR3: TGTGCCAGCAGTTACGTGGCGGGAAATAATTCACCCCTCCACTTT.

The chain uses TRBV21-1 and TRBJ2-7; whether TRBD2, the table's D call, matches the DNA was not checked. TRBV21-1 is described as a pseudogene. The CDR3 totals 17 residues. In DNA form, the CDR3 reads TGTGCCAGCAGCAAAATAGCGGTAAGAGGAGTAGGCTACGAGCAGTACTTC. Protein sequence: CASSKIAVRGVGYEQYF.

This chain connects TRBV9 to TRBJ2-1, with TRBD2 matching 11 bases. Germline assignment: CDR1 SGDLS and CDR2 YYNGEE. This CDR3 spans 15 amino acids. The V gene end was trimmed by 0 bases and the J gene end by 5 bases; junction bases not matched to a gene: 1. The CDR3 loop reads CASSVGLAGHNEQFF. DNA for the CDR3: TGTGCCAGCAGCGTAGGACTAGCGGGACACAATGAGCAGTTCTTC. The complete variable domain, with remaining parts taken from reference TRBV9 and TRBJ2-1, reads DSGVTQTPKHLITATGQRVTLRCSPRSGDLSVYWYQQSLDQGLQFLIQYYNGEERAKGNILERFSAQQFPDLHSELNLSSLELGDSALYFCASSVGLAGHNEQFFGPGTRLTVL.

The rearrangement joins TRBV19 to TRBJ1-5; a possible D gene is TRBD1 (5 bases). Germline V gene data show CDR1 as LNHDA and CDR2 as SQIVND (reference sequence). V was pared by 7 bases and J by 3 bases, with 22 bases between. This CDR3 contains 17 residues. The CDR3 protein is CASTIKSGAGNNQPQHF. DNA for the CDR3: TGTGCCAGTACCATAAAAAGTGGGGCGGGAAACAATCAGCCCCAGCATTTT.

The chain links TRBV4-1 to TRBJ2-7; 7 nucleotides match TRBD2. The CDR3 extends over 15 amino acids. V lost 2 bases, J lost 2 bases, and 6 bases stayed unmatched. Germline CDR1 MGHRA, CDR2 YSYEKL. The CDR3 reads CASSQLGLGAYEQYF. The CDR3 region has the DNA TGCGCCAGCAGCCAATTAGGACTAGGGGCCTACGAGCAGTACTTC.

The CDR3 loop reads CASSPQTGLGYGYTF. The DNA for the CDR3 is TGTGCCAGCTCACCGCAGACAGGGTTGGGCTATGGCTACACCTTC. V is TRBV18 and J is TRBJ1-2; 7 bases match TRBD1. Per the germline V gene, CDR1 is KGHSH and CDR2 is LQKENI. The CDR3 runs 15 residues. V lost 3 bases and J lost 4; bases outside the gene matches: 8.

The gene calls are TRBV5-1 and TRBJ1-4, with 10 nucleotides matching TRBD1. V lost 4 bases to trimming and J lost 1 base; unmatched junction nucleotides: 4. The CDR3 loop spans 16 amino acids. Germline V gives CDR1 SGHRS, CDR2 YFSETQ. For the CDR3, the DNA is TGCGCCAGCAGCCAAGGACAGGGGGTAACTAATGAAAAACTGTTTTTT. Its protein is CASSQGQGVTNEKLFF. Full variable domain (rest looked up from reference TRBV5-1 and TRBJ1-4): KAGVTQTPRYLIKTRGQQVTLSCSPISGHRSVSWYQQTPGQGLQFLFEYFSETQRNKGNFPGRFSGRQFSNSRSEMNVSTLELGDSALYLCASSQGQGVTNEKLFFGSGTQLSVL.

The chain links TRBV30 to TRBJ2-2, with 9 bases lining up with TRBD2. Trimming at V came to 4 bases and at J to 5 bases, leaving 11 bases not matched to a gene. The germline V gene has CDR1 GTSNPN and CDR2 SVGIG (reference sequence). There are 16 residues in the CDR3. DNA for the CDR3: TGTGCCTGGAACCACCGACTAGCGGAGTTGACCGGGGAGCTGTTTTTT. Amino acids: CAWNHRLAELTGELFF.

This sequence joins TRBV11-2 and TRBJ1-1, with a tentative D call TRBD1 (5 bases). The germline gives CDR1 SGHAT, CDR2 FQNNGV. Trimming took 5 bases from V and 6 from J, leaving 19 bases between them. The CDR3 covers 15 residues. CDR3 protein: CASSRNAVAGPEAFF. CDR3 in DNA: TGTGCCAGCAGCCGAAACGCCGTGGCAGGGCCTGAAGCTTTCTTT.